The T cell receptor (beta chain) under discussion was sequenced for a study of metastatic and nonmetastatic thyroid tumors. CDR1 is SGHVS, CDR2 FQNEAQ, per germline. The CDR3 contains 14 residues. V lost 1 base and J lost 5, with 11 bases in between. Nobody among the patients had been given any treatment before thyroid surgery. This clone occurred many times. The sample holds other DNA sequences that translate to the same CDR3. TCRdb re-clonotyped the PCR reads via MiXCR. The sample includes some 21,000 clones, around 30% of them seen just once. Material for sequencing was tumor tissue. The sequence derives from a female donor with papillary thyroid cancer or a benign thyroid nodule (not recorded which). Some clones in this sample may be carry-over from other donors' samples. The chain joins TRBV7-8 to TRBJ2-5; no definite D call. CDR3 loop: CASSLGVGSETQYF. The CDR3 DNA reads TGTGCCAGCAGCTTAGGGGTGGGTTCGGAGACCCAGTACTTC.